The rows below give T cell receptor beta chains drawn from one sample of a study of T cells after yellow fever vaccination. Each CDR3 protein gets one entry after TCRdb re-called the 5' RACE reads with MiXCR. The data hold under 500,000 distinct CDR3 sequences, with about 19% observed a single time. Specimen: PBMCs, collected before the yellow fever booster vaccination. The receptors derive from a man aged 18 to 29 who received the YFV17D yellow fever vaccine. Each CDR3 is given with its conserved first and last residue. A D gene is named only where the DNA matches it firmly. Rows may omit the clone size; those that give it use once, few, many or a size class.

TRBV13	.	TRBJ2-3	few	CASSEGRGQTDTQYF	TGTGCCAGCAGTGAGGGACGGGGGCAGACAGATACGCAGTATTTT
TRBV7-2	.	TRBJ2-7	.	CASSLGGWYEQYF	TGTGCCAGCAGCTTGGGGGGCTGGTACGAGCAGTACTTC
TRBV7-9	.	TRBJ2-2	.	CASNALPLRGANTGELFF	TGTGCCAGCAATGCTCTCCCTTTGAGAGGCGCAAACACCGGGGAGCTGTTTTTT
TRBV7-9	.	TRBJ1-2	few	CASSLGSGYGYTF	TGTGCCAGCAGCTTGGGGTCCGGCTATGGCTACACCTTC
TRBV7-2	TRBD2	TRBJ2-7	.	CASSFGREGYEQYF	TGTGCCAGCAGCTTCGGCAGGGAGGGCTACGAGCAGTACTTC
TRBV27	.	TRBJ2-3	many	CASSSYTDRRYF	TGTGCCAGCAGTTCTTACACGGATAGAAGGTATTTT
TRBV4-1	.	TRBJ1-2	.	CASSQRRTANYGYTF	TGCGCCAGCAGCCAGAGAAGGACAGCTAACTATGGCTACACCTTC
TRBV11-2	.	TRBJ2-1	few	CASSSNRGLASGEQFF	TGTGCCAGCAGCTCGAACCGGGGACTCGCCTCTGGGGAGCAGTTCTTC
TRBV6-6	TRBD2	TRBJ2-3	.	CASSPPGLAGPTDTQYF	TGTGCCAGCAGCCCGCCGGGACTAGCGGGGCCCACAGATACGCAGTATTTT
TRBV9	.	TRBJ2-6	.	CASSRSSSGANVLTF	TGTGCCAGCAGTCGGTCCTCCTCTGGGGCCAACGTCCTGACTTTC
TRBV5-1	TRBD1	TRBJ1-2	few	CASSGTGGPGYTF	TGCGCCAGCAGCGGCACAGGGGGCCCGGGCTACACCTTC